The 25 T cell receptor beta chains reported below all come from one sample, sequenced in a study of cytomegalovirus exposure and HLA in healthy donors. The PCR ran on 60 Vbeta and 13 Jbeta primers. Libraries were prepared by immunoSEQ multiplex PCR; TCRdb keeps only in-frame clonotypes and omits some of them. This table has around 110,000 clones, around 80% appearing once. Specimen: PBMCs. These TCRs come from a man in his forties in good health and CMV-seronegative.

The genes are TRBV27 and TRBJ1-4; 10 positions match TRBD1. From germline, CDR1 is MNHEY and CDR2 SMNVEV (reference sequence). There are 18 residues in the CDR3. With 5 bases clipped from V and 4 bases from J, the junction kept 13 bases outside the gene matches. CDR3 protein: CASSASPGTGALNEKLFF. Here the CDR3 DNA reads TGTGCCAGCAGTGCATCCCCCGGGACAGGGGCCCTTAATGAAAAACTGTTTTTT.

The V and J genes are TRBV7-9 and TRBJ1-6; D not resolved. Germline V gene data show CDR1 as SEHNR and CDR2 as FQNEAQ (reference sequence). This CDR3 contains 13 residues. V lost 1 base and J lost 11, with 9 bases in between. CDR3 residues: CASSLEHGTPLHF. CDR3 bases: TGTGCCAGCAGCTTAGAACACGGGACACCCCTCCACTTT.

CDR3 region: CATSNRESQPQHF. The CDR3 coding sequence is TGTGCCACCAGCAACAGGGAGAGTCAGCCCCAGCATTTT. This chain joins TRBV15 and TRBJ1-5; D perhaps matches TRBD1 (6 bases). V lost 4 bases, J lost 6 bases, and 10 bases lay in between. Germline lookup yields CDR1 LNHNV and CDR2 YYDKDF (reference sequence). The CDR3 totals 13 residues.

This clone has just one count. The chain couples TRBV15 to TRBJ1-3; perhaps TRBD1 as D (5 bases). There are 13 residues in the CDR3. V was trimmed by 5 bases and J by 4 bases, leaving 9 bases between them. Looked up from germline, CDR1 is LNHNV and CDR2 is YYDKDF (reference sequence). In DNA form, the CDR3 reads TGTGCCACCAGCGAGGACATAGGAAACACCATATATTTT. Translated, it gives CATSEDIGNTIYF.

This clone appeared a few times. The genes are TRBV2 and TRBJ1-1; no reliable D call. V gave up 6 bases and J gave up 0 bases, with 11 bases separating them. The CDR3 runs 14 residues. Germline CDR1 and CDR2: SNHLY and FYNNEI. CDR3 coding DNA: TGTGCCAGCAGGGTACAGACCCTGAACACTGAAGCTTTCTTT. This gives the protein CASRVQTLNTEAFF.

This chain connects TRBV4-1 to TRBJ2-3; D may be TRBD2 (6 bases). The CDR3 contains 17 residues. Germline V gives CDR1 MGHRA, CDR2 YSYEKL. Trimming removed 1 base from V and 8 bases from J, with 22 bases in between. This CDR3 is CASSQVPPRGPHITQYF. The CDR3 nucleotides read TGCGCCAGCAGCCAAGTCCCCCCGCGGGGCCCACATATTACGCAGTATTTT.

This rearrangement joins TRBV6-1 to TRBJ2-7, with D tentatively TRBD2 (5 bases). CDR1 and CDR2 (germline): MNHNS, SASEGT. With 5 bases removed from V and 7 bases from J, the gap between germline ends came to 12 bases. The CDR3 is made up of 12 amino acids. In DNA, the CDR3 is TGTGCCAGCAGTCCCCGTCAGCGGGAGCAGTACTTC. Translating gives CASSPRQREQYF.

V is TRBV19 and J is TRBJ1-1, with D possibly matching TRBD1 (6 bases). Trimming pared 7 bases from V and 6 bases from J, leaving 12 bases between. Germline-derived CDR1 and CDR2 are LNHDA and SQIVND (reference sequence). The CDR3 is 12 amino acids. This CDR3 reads CASKAGAAEAFF. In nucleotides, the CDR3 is TGTGCCAGTAAAGCGGGGGCGGCTGAAGCTTTCTTT.

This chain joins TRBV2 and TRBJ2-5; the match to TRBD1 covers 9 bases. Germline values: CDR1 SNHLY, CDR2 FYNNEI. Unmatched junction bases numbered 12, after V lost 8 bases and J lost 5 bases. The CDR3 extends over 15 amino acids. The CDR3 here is CASYKQGAPGETQYF. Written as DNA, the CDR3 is TGTGCCAGCTATAAACAGGGGGCTCCCGGGGAGACCCAGTACTTC.

CDR3 coding DNA: TGTGCCAGCAGCTCCCAGGGGCTAACTAATGAAAAACTGTTTTTT. Translation gives CASSSQGLTNEKLFF. This chain links TRBV7-6 with TRBJ1-4; weak D call: TRBD1 (6 bases). V was trimmed by 4 bases and J by 1 base, leaving 10 bases between them. CDR3 length: 15 residues. Looked up from germline, CDR1 is SGHVS and CDR2 is FNYEAQ. The entire variable domain, with the rest obtained from reference TRBV7-6 and TRBJ1-4, is as follows: GAGVSQSPRYKVTKRGQDVALRCDPISGHVSLYWYRQALGQGPEFLTYFNYEAQQDKSGLPNDRFSAERPEGSISTLTIQRTEQRDSAMYRCASSSQGLTNEKLFFGSGTQLSVL.

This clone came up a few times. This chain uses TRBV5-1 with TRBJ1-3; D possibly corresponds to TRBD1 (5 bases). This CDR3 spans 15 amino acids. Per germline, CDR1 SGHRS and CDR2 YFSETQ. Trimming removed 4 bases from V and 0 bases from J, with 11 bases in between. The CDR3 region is CASSMVGASGNTIYF. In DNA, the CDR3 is TGCGCCAGCAGCATGGTTGGGGCCTCTGGAAACACCATATATTTT.

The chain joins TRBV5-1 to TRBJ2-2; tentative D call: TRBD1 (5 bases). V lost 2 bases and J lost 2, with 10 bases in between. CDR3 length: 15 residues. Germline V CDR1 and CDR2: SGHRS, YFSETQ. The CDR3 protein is CASSLAGHNTGELFF. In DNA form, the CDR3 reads TGCGCCAGCAGCTTAGCAGGGCACAACACCGGGGAGCTGTTTTTT.

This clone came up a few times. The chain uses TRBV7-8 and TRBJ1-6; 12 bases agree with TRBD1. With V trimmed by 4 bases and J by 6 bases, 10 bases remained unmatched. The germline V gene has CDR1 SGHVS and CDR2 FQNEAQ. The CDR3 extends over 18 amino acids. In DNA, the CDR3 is TGTGCCAGCAGCTCCGGGACAGGGGGCGCGTTGCCTAATTCACCCCTCCACTTT. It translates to CASSSGTGGALPNSPLHF.

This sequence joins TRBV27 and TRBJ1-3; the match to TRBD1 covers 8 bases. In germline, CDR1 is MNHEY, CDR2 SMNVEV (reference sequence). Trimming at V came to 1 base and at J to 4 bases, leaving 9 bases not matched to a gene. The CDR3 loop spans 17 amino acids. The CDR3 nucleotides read TGTGCCAGCAGTTTATTGGCCCCAGGGGGCGCGGGAAACACCATATATTTT. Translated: CASSLLAPGGAGNTIYF.

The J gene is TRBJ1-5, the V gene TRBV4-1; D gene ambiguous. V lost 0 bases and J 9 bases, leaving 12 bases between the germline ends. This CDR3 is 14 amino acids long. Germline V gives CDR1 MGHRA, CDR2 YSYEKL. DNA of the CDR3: TGCGCCAGCAGCCAAGAACAGATACTTGGGCCCCAGCATTTT. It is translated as CASSQEQILGPQHF.

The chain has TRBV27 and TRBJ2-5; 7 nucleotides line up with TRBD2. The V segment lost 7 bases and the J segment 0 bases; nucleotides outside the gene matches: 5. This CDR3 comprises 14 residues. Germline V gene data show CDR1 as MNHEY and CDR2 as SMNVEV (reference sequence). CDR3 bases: TGTGCCAGCAAAGCGGGGATGTACCAAGAGACCCAGTACTTC. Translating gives CASKAGMYQETQYF.

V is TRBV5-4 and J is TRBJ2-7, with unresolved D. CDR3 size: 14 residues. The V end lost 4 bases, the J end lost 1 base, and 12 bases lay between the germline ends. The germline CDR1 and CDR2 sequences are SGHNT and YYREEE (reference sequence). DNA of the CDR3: TGTGCCAGCAGCCCGGATACAGATTCCTACGAGCAGTACTTC. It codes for CASSPDTDSYEQYF.

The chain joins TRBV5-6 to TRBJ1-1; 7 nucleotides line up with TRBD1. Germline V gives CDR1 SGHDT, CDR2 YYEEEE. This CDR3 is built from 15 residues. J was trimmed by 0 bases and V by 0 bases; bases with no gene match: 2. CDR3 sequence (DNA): TGTGCCAGCAGCTTGGCGGGACAGCTGAACACTGAAGCTTTCTTT. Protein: CASSLAGQLNTEAFF. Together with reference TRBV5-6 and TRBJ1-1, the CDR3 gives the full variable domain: DAGVTQSPTHLIKTRGQQVTLRCSPKSGHDTVSWYQQALGQGPQFIFQYYEEEERQRGNFPDRFSGHQFPNYSSELNVNALLLGDSALYLCASSLAGQLNTEAFFGQGTRLTVV.

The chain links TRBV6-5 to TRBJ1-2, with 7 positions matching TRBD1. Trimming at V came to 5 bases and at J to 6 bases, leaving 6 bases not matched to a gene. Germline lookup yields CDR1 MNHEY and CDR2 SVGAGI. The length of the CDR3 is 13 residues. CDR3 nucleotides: TGTGCCAGCAGTCCGACAGGGCGCGATGGCTACACCTTC. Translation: CASSPTGRDGYTF.

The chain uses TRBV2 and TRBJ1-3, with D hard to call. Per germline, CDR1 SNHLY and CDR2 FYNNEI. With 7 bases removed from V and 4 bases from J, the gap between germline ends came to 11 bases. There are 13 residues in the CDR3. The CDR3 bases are TGTGCCAGCATAGGAGATCGAGGAAACACCATATATTTT. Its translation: CASIGDRGNTIYF. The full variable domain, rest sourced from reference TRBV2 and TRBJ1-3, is EPEVTQTPSHQVTQMGQEVILRCVPISNHLYFYWYRQILGQKVEFLVSFYNNEISEKSEIFDDQFSVERPDGSNFTLKIRSTKLEDSAMYFCASIGDRGNTIYFGEGSWLTVV.

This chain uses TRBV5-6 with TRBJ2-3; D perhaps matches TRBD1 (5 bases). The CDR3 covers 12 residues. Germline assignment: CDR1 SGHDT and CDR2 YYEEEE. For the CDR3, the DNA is TGTGCGCGTGGGGCATACACAGATACGCAGTATTTT. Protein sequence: CARGAYTDTQYF.

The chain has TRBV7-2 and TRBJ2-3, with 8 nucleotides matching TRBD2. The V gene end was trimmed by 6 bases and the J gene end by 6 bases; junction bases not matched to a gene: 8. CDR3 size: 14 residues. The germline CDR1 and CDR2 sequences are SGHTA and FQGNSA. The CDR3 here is CASSPGLDFDTQYF. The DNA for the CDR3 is TGTGCCAGCAGTCCGGGACTAGATTTCGATACGCAGTATTTT.

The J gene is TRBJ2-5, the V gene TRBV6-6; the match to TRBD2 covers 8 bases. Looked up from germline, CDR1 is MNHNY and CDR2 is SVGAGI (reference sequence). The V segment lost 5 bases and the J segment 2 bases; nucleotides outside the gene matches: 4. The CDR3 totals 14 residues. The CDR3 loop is CASSDSGAQETQYF. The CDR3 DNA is TGTGCCAGCAGTGATAGCGGGGCACAAGAGACCCAGTACTTC.

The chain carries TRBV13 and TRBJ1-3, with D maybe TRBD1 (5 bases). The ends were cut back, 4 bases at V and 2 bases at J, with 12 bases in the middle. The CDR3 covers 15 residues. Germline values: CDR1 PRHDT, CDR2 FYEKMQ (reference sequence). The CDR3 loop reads CASSYQGPAGNTIYF. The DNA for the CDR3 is TGTGCCAGCAGCTACCAGGGCCCGGCTGGAAACACCATATATTTT.

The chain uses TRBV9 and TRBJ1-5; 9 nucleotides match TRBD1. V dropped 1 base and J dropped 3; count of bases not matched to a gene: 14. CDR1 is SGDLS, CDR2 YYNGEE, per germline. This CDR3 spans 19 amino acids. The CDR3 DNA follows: TGTGCCAGCAGCGTAAAAACAGGGGGCTGGCCCCGGAACAATCAGCCCCAGCATTTT. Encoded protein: CASSVKTGGWPRNNQPQHF.